This T cell receptor beta chain emerged from a study of blood T cell repertoires in COVID-19. Study information: COVID-19 samples, acute and convalescent, were from the United States, Italy and Spain. The cDNA or gDNA used as material had been derived from T cells, B-cell-depleted T cells, or PBMCs.

This clone was seen just once. In the authors' methods: Quantification of nucleated cells was approximated via reference gene primer amplification. Profiling relied on immunoSEQ multiplex PCR, and the TCRdb table lists in-frame clones only, not all of them. V and J calls and clone size come straight from that table; D and trimming were deduced from the DNA. The sample lists about 200,000 clones; more than 70% were seen once. Germline V gives CDR1 SGHRS, CDR2 YFSETQ. Trimming took off 0 bases at V and 5 bases at J, with 11 bases between the two ends. This CDR3 comprises 14 residues. The specimen sequenced was peripheral blood. The sequence was obtained from a human donor in a cohort sampled during active COVID-19. The rearrangement joins TRBV5-1 to TRBJ2-5; D remains ambiguous. This chain's CDR3 is CASSLGEFFETQYF. Here the CDR3 DNA reads TGCGCCAGCAGCTTGGGCGAGTTTTTCGAGACCCAGTACTTC.